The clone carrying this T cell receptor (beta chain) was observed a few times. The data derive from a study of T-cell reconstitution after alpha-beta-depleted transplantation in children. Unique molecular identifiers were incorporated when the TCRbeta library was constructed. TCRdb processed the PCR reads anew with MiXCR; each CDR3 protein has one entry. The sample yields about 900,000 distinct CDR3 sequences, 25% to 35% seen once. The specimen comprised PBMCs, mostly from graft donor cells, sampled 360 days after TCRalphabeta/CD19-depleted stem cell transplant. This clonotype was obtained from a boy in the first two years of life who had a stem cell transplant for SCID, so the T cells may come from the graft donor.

The CDR3 spells CASSPGAGTSSYEQYF. DNA for the CDR3: TGCGCCAGCAGCCCCGGCGCGGGCACCTCCTCCTACGAGCAGTACTTC. This chain connects TRBV4-3 to TRBJ2-7, with D possibly matching TRBD2 (5 bases). Trimming cost V 4 bases and J 0 bases, with 16 bases left between them. CDR3 length: 16 residues. CDR1 and CDR2 from the germline V gene are LGHNA and YSLEER.